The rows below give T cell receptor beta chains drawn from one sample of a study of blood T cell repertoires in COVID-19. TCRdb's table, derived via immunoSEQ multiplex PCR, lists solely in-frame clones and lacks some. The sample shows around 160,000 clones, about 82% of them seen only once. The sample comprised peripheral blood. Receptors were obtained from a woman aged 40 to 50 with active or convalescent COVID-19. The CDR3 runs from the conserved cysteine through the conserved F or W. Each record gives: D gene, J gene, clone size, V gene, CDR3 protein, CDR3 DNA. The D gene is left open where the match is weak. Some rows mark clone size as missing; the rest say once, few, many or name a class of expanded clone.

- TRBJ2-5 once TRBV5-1 CASSLYPTAQETQYF TGCGCCAGCAGCTTGTATCCGACAGCACAAGAGACCCAGTACTTC
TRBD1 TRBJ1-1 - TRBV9 CASSVARTGVTEAFF TGTGCCAGCAGCGTAGCCAGGACAGGGGTCACTGAAGCTTTCTTT
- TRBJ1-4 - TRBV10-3 CAISAAGGANEKLFF TGTGCCATCAGTGCCGCTGGAGGGGCTAATGAAAAACTGTTTTTT
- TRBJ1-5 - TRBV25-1 CASSEGNQPQHF TGTGCCAGCTCAGAGGGCAATCAGCCCCAGCATTTT
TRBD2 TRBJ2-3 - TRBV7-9 CASSRRLAESTDTQYF TGTGCCAGCAGCCGCAGACTAGCGGAGAGCACAGATACGCAGTATTTT
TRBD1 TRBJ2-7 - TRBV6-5 CASRRTGGEVHEQYF TGTGCCAGTAGGCGGACAGGGGGCGAGGTCCACGAGCAGTACTTC
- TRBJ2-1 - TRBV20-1 CSASNPRERAYNEQFF TGCAGTGCTAGTAACCCCCGGGAGCGGGCTTACAATGAGCAGTTCTTC
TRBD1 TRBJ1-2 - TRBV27 CASSPSDRVGSYGYTF TGTGCCAGCAGTCCGAGCGACAGGGTGGGAAGCTATGGCTACACCTTC
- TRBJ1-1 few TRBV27 CASSVPGRGTEAFF TGTGCCAGCAGTGTCCCAGGGCGGGGCACTGAAGCTTTCTTT
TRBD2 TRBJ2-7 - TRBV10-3 CAISESGGSYEQYF TGTGCCATCAGTGAGTCGGGCGGGAGCTACGAGCAGTACTTC
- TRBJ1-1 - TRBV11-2 CASSRAGAGDTEAFF TGTGCCAGCAGCCGGGCGGGGGCCGGGGACACTGAAGCTTTCTTT
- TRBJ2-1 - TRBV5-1 CASSPGHTYNEQFF TGCGCCAGCAGCCCGGGACATACGTACAATGAGCAGTTCTTC
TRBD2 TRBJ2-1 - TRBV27 CASSFGGGAGNEQFF TGTGCCAGCAGTTTCGGCGGGGGGGCCGGGAATGAGCAGTTCTTC
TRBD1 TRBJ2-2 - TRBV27 CASSYRTGFSVTTGELFF TGTGCCAGCAGTTACCGGACAGGGTTTTCAGTGACCACCGGGGAGCTGTTTTTT
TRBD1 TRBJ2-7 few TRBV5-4 CASSLGRGQGENYEQYF TGTGCCAGCAGCTTGGGAAGGGGACAGGGGGAGAACTACGAGCAGTACTTC
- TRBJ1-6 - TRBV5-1 CASSPGTGNSPLHF TGCGCCAGCAGCCCCGGGACTGGGAATTCACCCCTCCACTTT
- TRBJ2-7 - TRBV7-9 CASSLSRESYEQYF TGTGCCAGCAGCTTATCAAGGGAGTCCTACGAGCAGTACTTC
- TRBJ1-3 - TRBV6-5 CASRPDISGNTIYF TGTGCCAGCAGACCAGACATCTCTGGAAACACCATATATTTT
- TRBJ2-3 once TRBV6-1 CASSEGQGDTQYF TGTGCCAGCAGTGAAGGACAAGGCGATACGCAGTATTTT
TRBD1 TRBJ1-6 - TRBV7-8 CASSFSPGGYSPLHF TGTGCCAGCAGCTTTTCGCCAGGGGGCTATTCACCCCTCCACTTT
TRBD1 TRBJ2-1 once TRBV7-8 CASSLVDIGTADEQFF TGTGCCAGCAGCTTAGTAGATATCGGGACAGCCGATGAGCAGTTCTTC
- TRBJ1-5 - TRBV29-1 CSVESQISNQPQHF TGCAGCGTTGAATCTCAGATAAGCAATCAGCCCCAGCATTTT
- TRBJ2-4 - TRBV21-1 CASSSPICSAKNIQYF TGTGCCAGCAGCTCGCCTATCTGCTCAGCCAAAAACATTCAGTACTTC
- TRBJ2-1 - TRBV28 CASTLNNEQFF TGTGCCAGCACCCTAAACAATGAGCAGTTCTTC
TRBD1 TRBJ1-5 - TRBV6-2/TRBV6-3 CASSYLGTVKNQPQHF TGTGCCAGCAGTTACCTCGGGACAGTTAAGAATCAGCCCCAGCATTTT
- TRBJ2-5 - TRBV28 CASITRMQETQYF TGTGCCAGCATCACCAGGATGCAAGAGACCCAGTACTTC
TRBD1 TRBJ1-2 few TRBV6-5 CATSRTGFNYGYTF TGTGCCACCTCTAGGACAGGTTTTAACTATGGCTACACCTTC
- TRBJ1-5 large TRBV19 CAVRGGNQPQHF TGTGCCGTTCGGGGTGGGAATCAGCCCCAGCATTTT
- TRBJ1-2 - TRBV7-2 CASSITETTNYGYTF TGTGCCAGCAGCATAACAGAGACGACCAACTATGGCTACACCTTC
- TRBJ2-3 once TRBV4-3 CASSRSGSTDTQYF TGCGCCAGCAGCCGAAGCGGATCCACAGATACGCAGTATTTT
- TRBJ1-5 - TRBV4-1 CASSQATGTHYLSNQPQHF TGCGCCAGCAGCCAAGCCACAGGGACCCACTACCTTAGCAATCAGCCCCAGCATTTT
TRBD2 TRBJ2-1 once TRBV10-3 CAISTSGGSYNEQFF TGTGCCATCAGCACTAGCGGTGGTTCCTACAATGAGCAGTTCTTC
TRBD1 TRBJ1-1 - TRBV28 CASRNPRQGRTEAFF TGTGCCAGCAGAAACCCCAGACAGGGGCGGACTGAAGCTTTCTTT
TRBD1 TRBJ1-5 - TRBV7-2 CASSVQGGSQPQHF TGTGCCAGCAGCGTACAGGGGGGATCTCAGCCCCAGCATTTT
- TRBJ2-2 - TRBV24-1 CATSETGGGTGELFF TGTGCCACCAGTGAAACGGGGGGCGGAACCGGGGAGCTGTTTTTT
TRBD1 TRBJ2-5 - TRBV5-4 CASSFGTGGAGETQYF TGTGCCAGCAGCTTCGGGACAGGGGGCGCGGGGGAGACCCAGTACTTC
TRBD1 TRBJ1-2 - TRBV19 CASSFTGALRYGYTF TGTGCCAGTAGTTTTACAGGGGCCCTACGCTATGGCTACACCTTC
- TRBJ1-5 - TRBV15 CATSRDRRDTYSNQPQHF TGTGCCACCAGCAGAGATCGCCGGGACACGTATAGCAATCAGCCCCAGCATTTT
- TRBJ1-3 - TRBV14 CASSQARNTIYF TGTGCCAGCAGCCAAGCTCGGAACACCATATATTTT
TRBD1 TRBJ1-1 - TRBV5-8 CASSQGTGSWNTEAFF TGTGCCAGCAGCCAGGGGACAGGGTCTTGGAACACTGAAGCTTTCTTT
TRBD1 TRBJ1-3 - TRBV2 CASSDVRQGADTIYF TGTGCCAGCAGTGACGTTCGACAGGGGGCGGACACCATATATTTT
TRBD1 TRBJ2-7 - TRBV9 CASSAAGTGDYEQYF TGTGCCAGCAGCGCGGCCGGGACAGGGGACTACGAGCAGTACTTC
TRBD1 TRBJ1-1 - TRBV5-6 CASSLERGPNTEAFF TGTGCCAGCAGCTTGGAAAGGGGGCCGAACACTGAAGCTTTCTTT
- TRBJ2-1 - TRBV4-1 CASSQATTTYSYNEQFF TGCGCCAGCAGCCAAGCGACGACTACCTACTCCTACAATGAGCAGTTCTTC
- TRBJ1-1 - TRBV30 CAWIVGAGAFF TGTGCCTGGATTGTCGGGGCGGGGGCTTTCTTT
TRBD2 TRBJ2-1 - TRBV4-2 CASSDLAGLPGGNEQFF TGTGCCAGCAGCGACCTAGCGGGGCTCCCCGGGGGGAATGAGCAGTTCTTC
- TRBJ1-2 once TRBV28 CASGGQLNYGYTF TGTGCCAGTGGAGGGCAGCTTAACTATGGCTACACCTTC
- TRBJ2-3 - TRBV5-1 CASSLAKSSDTQYF TGCGCCAGCAGCTTGGCCAAGAGTTCAGATACGCAGTATTTT
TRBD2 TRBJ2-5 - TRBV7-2 CASSFSSGGETQYF TGTGCCAGCAGCTTCTCTAGCGGGGGCGAGACCCAGTACTTC